The source of this T cell receptor (beta chain) is a study of blood T cell repertoires in COVID-19. Whole-study context: COVID-19 samples collected from the United States, Italy and Spain covered acute and convalescent phases.

The CDR3 consists of 16 residues. Germline-derived CDR1 and CDR2 are KGHSH and LQKENI. V dropped 3 bases and J dropped 5 bases, with 18 bases sitting between them. Sequencing was performed with immunoSEQ multiplex PCR; in TCRdb, only in-frame clones are kept and a portion is missing. The sample lists around 130,000 clones; about nine tenths were seen once. Material: peripheral blood. The J gene is TRBJ2-3, the V gene TRBV18, with D tentatively TRBD2 (7 bases). The sequence came from a man aged 40-49 years with acute or convalescent COVID-19. CDR3 amino acids: CASSPGTPSGGDTQYF. CDR3 sequence (DNA): TGTGCCAGCTCACCGGGGACACCCTCGGGGGGAGATACGCAGTATTTT. The full variable domain, with the rest looked up from reference TRBV18 and TRBJ2-3, is NAGVMQNPRHLVRRRGQEARLRCSPMKGHSHVYWYRQLPEEGLKFMVYLQKENIIDESGMPKERFSAEFPKEGPSILRIQQVVRGDSAAYFCASSPGTPSGGDTQYFGPGTRLTVL.